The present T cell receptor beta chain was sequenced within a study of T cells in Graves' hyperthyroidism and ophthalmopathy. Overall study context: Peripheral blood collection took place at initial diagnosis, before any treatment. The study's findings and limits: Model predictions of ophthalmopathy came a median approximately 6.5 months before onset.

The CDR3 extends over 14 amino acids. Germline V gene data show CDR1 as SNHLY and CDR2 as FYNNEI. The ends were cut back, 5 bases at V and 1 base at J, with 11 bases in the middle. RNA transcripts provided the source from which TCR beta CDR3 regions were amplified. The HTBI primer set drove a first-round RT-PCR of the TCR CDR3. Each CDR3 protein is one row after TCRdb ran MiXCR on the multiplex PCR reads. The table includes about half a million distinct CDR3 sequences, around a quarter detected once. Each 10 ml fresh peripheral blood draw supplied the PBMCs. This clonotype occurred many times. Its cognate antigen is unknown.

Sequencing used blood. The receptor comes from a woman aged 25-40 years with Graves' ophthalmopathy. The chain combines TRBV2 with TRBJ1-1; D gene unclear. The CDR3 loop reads CASSPLLRNTEAFF. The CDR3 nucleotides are TGTGCCAGCAGTCCGCTTTTGAGGAACACTGAAGCTTTCTTT. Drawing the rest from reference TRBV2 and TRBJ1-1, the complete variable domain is EPEVTQTPSHQVTQMGQEVILRCVPISNHLYFYWYRQILGQKVEFLVSFYNNEISEKSEIFDDQFSVERPDGSNFTLKIRSTKLEDSAMYFCASSPLLRNTEAFFGQGTRLTVV.